The clone carrying this T cell receptor beta chain was counted only a few times. The data originate from a study of T-cell reconstitution after alpha-beta-depleted transplantation in children. Unique molecular identifiers were incorporated when the TCRbeta library was constructed. TCRdb itself ran the PCR reads through MiXCR, one entry per CDR3 protein. Of nearly 350,000 distinct CDR3 sequences listed, 15% to 20% are singletons. The CDR3 extends over 15 amino acids. Germline assignment: CDR1 SQVTM and CDR2 ANQGSEA. V dropped 3 bases and J dropped 7; count of bases not matched to a gene: 4. The chain recombines TRBV29-1 with TRBJ2-1, with 15 bases aligning to TRBD2. The sequence was obtained from a male patient aged 2-9 years who had a stem cell transplant for acute lymphoblastic leukemia, so the T cells may come from the graft donor. Sequenced material: PBMCs, mostly from graft donor cells, taken 360 days after TCRalphabeta/CD19-depleted stem cell transplant. The CDR3 DNA reads TGCAGCGTTGATGGGACTAGCGGGAGGTTTAATGAGCAGTTCTTC. Protein product: CSVDGTSGRFNEQFF.